This TCR beta chain was sequenced during a study of blood T cell repertoires in COVID-19. In the study overall: The analysed material was cDNA or gDNA that came from T cells, B-cell-depleted T cells, or PBMCs.

Authors' data handling: Reference gene primer amplification gave nucleated cell count estimates. The assay was immunoSEQ multiplex PCR, and TCRdb's table has in-frame clones only and misses some. The V and J calls and the clone size are those of that table, but D and trimming were determined from the DNA. The table includes roughly 76,000 clones, around 78% detected once. The junction had 5 bases not matched to a gene; V was cut back by 4 bases and J by 3 bases. Germline V lookup: CDR1 SEHNR, CDR2 FQNEAQ (reference sequence). The CDR3 has 14 residues. Sequencing was carried out using peripheral blood. This chain links TRBV7-9 with TRBJ1-2; 7 bases map to TRBD1. The receptor's source is a human donor in a cohort sampled during active COVID-19. The CDR3 protein is CASSSRDRYYGYTF. The DNA for the CDR3 is TGTGCCAGCAGCTCAAGGGACAGATACTATGGCTACACCTTC.